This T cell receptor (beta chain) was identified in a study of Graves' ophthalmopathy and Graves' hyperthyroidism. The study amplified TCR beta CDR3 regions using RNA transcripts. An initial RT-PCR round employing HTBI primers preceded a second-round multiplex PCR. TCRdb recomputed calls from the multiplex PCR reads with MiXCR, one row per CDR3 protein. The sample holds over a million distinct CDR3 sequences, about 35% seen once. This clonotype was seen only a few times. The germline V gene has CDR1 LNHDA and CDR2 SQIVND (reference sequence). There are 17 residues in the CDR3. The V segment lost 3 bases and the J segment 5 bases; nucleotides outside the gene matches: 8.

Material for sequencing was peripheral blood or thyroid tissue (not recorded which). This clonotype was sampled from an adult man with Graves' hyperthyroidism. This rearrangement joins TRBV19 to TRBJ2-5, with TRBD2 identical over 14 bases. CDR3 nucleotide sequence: TGTGCCAGTAGTATGGGGACTAGCGGGAGTGGTAGGGAGACCCAGTACTTC. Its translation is CASSMGTSGSGRETQYF.